This is a list of T cell receptor beta chains from one sample in a study of OX40 agonist ivuxolimab in advanced cancers. Sequencing was performed with immunoSEQ multiplex PCR; in TCRdb, only in-frame clones are kept and a portion is missing. The table shows more than 65,000 clones, with around nine tenths occurring only once. The source was CD4+ or CD8+ T cells sorted from blood, collected in a trial of the OX40 agonist ivuxolimab. These receptors were collected from an adult with an advanced solid tumor such as melanoma, head and neck, liver or kidney cancer. CDR3s include the opening cysteine and the closing phenylalanine or tryptophan. The D gene is left open where the match is weak. The size field is filled for only some rows; it gives once, few, many or a size class.

J: TRBJ2-3
D: .
size: .
V: TRBV9
DNA: TGTGCCAGCAGCGTTGGGGCTAGCACGGTTATAGATACGCAGTATTTT
CDR3: CASSVGASTVIDTQYF

J: TRBJ1-2
D: TRBD1
size: .
V: TRBV5-1
DNA: TGCGCCAGCAGCTCCGGGGACAGGGTTAACTATGGCTACACCTTC
CDR3: CASSSGDRVNYGYTF

J: TRBJ2-5
D: .
size: .
V: TRBV28
DNA: TGTGCCAGCAGTTTCCAACGCGCCCTATATCAAGAGACCCAGTACTTC
CDR3: CASSFQRALYQETQYF

J: TRBJ2-3
D: .
size: .
V: TRBV5-1
DNA: TGCGCCAGCAGCTTGGGAGCACCGGCGACAGATACGCAGTATTTT
CDR3: CASSLGAPATDTQYF

J: TRBJ2-5
D: TRBD1
size: once
V: TRBV19
DNA: TGTGCCAGTAGAAACAGGGGAAGGGAGACCCAGTACTTC
CDR3: CASRNRGRETQYF

J: TRBJ2-1
D: .
size: .
V: TRBV30
DNA: TGTGCCTGGAGGGTCGTTGGTGGAAATGAGCAGTTCTTC
CDR3: CAWRVVGGNEQFF

J: TRBJ1-4
D: .
size: .
V: TRBV18
DNA: TGTGCCAGCTCACCAGGGACTAATGAAAAACTGTTTTTT
CDR3: CASSPGTNEKLFF

J: TRBJ2-1
D: .
size: .
V: TRBV7-2
DNA: TGTGCCAGCAGCTTCGACAGGGAGGACCAGTTCTTC
CDR3: CASSFDREDQFF

J: TRBJ2-7
D: TRBD1
size: .
V: TRBV6-1
DNA: TGTGCCATCGGGACAGGGAGCTCCTACGAGCAGTACTTC
CDR3: CAIGTGSSYEQYF

J: TRBJ2-1
D: TRBD2
size: .
V: TRBV29-1
DNA: TGCAGCTTTCGACTAGCGGGAGGGCGCGATGAGCAGTTCTTC
CDR3: CSFRLAGGRDEQFF

J: TRBJ2-5
D: .
size: .
V: TRBV6-1
DNA: TGTGTCTCCTCTACAGAGGGATTTCAAGAGACCCAGTACTTC
CDR3: CVSSTEGFQETQYF

J: TRBJ1-3
D: TRBD1
size: .
V: TRBV9
DNA: TGTGCCAGCAGCGTTACGGGACAGGCGGACACCATATATTTT
CDR3: CASSVTGQADTIYF

J: TRBJ2-1
D: .
size: .
V: TRBV25-1
DNA: TGTGCCAGCAGTGAATGGGGGGCAGCGAATGAGCAGTTCTTC
CDR3: CASSEWGAANEQFF

J: TRBJ2-4
D: TRBD1
size: few
V: TRBV27
DNA: TGTGCCAGCAGTTTATCGGCAGGGGGCTCCGCTGGGGCCAAAAACATTCAGTACTTC
CDR3: CASSLSAGGSAGAKNIQYF

J: TRBJ1-3
D: .
size: .
V: TRBV30
DNA: TGTGCCTGGGGATCCTCTGGAAACACCATATATTTT
CDR3: CAWGSSGNTIYF

J: TRBJ2-5
D: .
size: .
V: TRBV5-1
DNA: TGCGCCAGCAGCTTAGGGGGGACTGAAGAGACCCAGTACTTC
CDR3: CASSLGGTEETQYF

J: TRBJ2-1
D: TRBD2
size: .
V: TRBV7-8
DNA: TGTGCCAGCACCAGAGTGGGGACTAGCGGGGGGAATGAGCAGTTCTTC
CDR3: CASTRVGTSGGNEQFF

J: TRBJ1-2
D: .
size: .
V: TRBV11-2
DNA: TGTGCCAGCAGCCGACTCCGGTGGGACTATGGCTACACCTTC
CDR3: CASSRLRWDYGYTF

J: TRBJ1-1
D: .
size: few
V: TRBV7-2
DNA: TGTGCCAGCAGCTCCGTTACCGGGACAGAAGCTTTCTTT
CDR3: CASSSVTGTEAFF

J: TRBJ2-1
D: TRBD2
size: .
V: TRBV27
DNA: TGTGCCAGCAGTTCCCGCCTAGCGGGAGGATCAGATGAGCAGTTCTTC
CDR3: CASSSRLAGGSDEQFF

J: TRBJ1-1
D: .
size: .
V: TRBV7-9
DNA: TGTGCCAGCAGCGATGGACGGGGCGTCAGGACTGAAGCTTTCTTT
CDR3: CASSDGRGVRTEAFF

J: TRBJ2-2
D: .
size: .
V: TRBV28
DNA: TGTGCCAGCAACAGGGTGGACACCGGGGAGCTGTTTTTT
CDR3: CASNRVDTGELFF

J: TRBJ2-7
D: .
size: once
V: TRBV19
DNA: TGTGCCAGTAGTATAGGCCCGGGACGGCAGTACTTC
CDR3: CASSIGPGRQYF

J: TRBJ1-2
D: .
size: .
V: TRBV7-9
DNA: TGTGCCAGCAGCCGGGACTCCGATGGCTACACCTTC
CDR3: CASSRDSDGYTF

J: TRBJ2-5
D: .
size: once
V: TRBV30
DNA: TGTGCCTGGAGTAGGGCTGTGCAAGAGACCCAGTACTTC
CDR3: CAWSRAVQETQYF

J: TRBJ2-3
D: TRBD2
size: .
V: TRBV29-1
DNA: TGCAGCGTTGTTAGGCGCGCGGGGGGGCGGGTGGCAGATACGCAGTATTTT
CDR3: CSVVRRAGGRVADTQYF

J: TRBJ2-5
D: TRBD2
size: .
V: TRBV5-1
DNA: TGCGCCAGCAGCTTGGGGGTAGCGGGAAACCAAGAGACCCAGTACTTC
CDR3: CASSLGVAGNQETQYF